This T cell receptor (beta chain) was documented in a study of T cells after yellow fever vaccination. Study context: Fractions containing few cells were prepared with SMART-Seq v4 Ultra Low Input.

This clonotype has a count of ten or more. V gave up 0 bases and J gave up 4 bases; unmatched junction bases: 7. The CDR3 runs to 17 residues. Germline V gives CDR1 MNHEY, CDR2 SVGEGT. MiXCR, run by TCRdb on the 5' RACE reads, gives a single entry per CDR3 protein. The repertoire holds 70,000 or so distinct CDR3 sequences, with around 6.2% as singletons. The TCR was taken from a man aged 18-30 years who received the YFV17D yellow fever vaccine. V usage is TRBV6-2 or TRBV6-3 and J usage is TRBJ2-1, with 9 positions matching TRBD2. The sequenced sample was CD4+ T cells sorted from PBMCs, obtained roughly 14 days after the first yellow fever vaccination. CDR3 loop: CASSYSAPSGVYNEQFF. For the CDR3, the DNA is TGTGCCAGCAGTTACTCGGCCCCTAGCGGGGTATACAATGAGCAGTTCTTC.